This entry lists 25 T cell receptor beta chains sequenced from one sample in a study of cytomegalovirus exposure and HLA in healthy donors. PCR involved 60 Vbeta and 13 Jbeta primers. The method was immunoSEQ multiplex PCR; TCRdb's version includes in-frame clones alone and lacks a portion of them. The sample shows 90,000 to 140,000 clones, roughly three quarters of them seen only once. The material sequenced was PBMCs. Receptors were obtained from a male donor in good health and CMV-seronegative.

This chain joins TRBV7-9 and TRBJ2-1, with 11 bases matching TRBD2. V lost 3 bases, J lost 4 bases, and 2 bases stayed unmatched. This CDR3 contains 15 residues. Germline CDR1 and CDR2: SEHNR and FQNEAQ (reference sequence). DNA of the CDR3: TGTGCCAGCAGCTTGACTAGCGGGGATTACAATGAGCAGTTCTTC. Its protein product is CASSLTSGDYNEQFF.

This sequence joins TRBV28 and TRBJ2-3; 14 bases are shared with TRBD2. CDR1 MDHEN and CDR2 SYDVKM come from the germline V gene. CDR3 length: 16 amino acids. V lost 5 bases and J lost 4; bases outside the gene matches: 5. CDR3 sequence reads: CASSPGTSGRPDTQYF. In DNA form, the CDR3 reads TGTGCCAGCAGTCCCGGGACTAGCGGGAGACCAGATACGCAGTATTTT.

The DNA of the CDR3 is TGTGCCAGCAGCTTACTACCACTTCAAACGACTCAGCCCCAGCATTTT. Translation gives CASSLLPLQTTQPQHF. V is TRBV5-8 and J is TRBJ1-5; D ambiguous. The CDR3 spans 16 residues. Germline lookup yields CDR1 SGHTS and CDR2 YDEGEE. The ends were cut back, 2 bases at V and 6 bases at J, with 18 bases in the middle.

This chain uses TRBV18 with TRBJ2-1; maybe TRBD2 (6 bases). The CDR3 is 17 amino acids. Germline CDR1 reads KGHSH; CDR2 reads LQKENI. Deletions cut 0 bases from V and 5 bases from J, with 17 bases between. CDR3 nucleotides: TGTGCCAGCTCACCACCGGGACGGCTAGCGTATCACAATGAGCAGTTCTTC. Its translation is CASSPPGRLAYHNEQFF.

V and J are TRBV10-3 and TRBJ2-7; TRBD2 matches 10 bases. The CDR3 is 14 residues long. Germline V CDR1 and CDR2: ENHRY, SYGVKD. V shed 6 bases and J 5 bases; nucleotides not matched to a gene: 7. DNA for the CDR3: TGTGCCATCAGCTATTCTAGCGGGAGCGACGAGCAGTACTTC. Protein: CAISYSSGSDEQYF.

J is TRBJ2-3 and V is TRBV2; 7 bases agree with TRBD2. Germline CDR1 is SNHLY and CDR2 is FYNNEI. The CDR3 is 15 residues long. J lost 6 bases, V lost 7 bases, and 13 bases had no gene match. CDR3 amino acids: CASTDGLDNADTQYF. CDR3 bases: TGTGCCAGCACCGACGGACTAGATAATGCGGATACGCAGTATTTT.

The rearrangement joins TRBV4-2 to TRBJ2-5; TRBD1 matches 7 bases. The J call may not be correct, given that the DNA end is closer to TRBJ2-7. This CDR3 comprises 13 residues. Germline V gives CDR1 LGHNA, CDR2 YNFKEQ. As DNA, the CDR3 is TGTGCCAGCAGCCAAGAGCCAGGGGGCGAGCAGTACTTC. This translates into CASSQEPGGEQYF.

This clone was counted once. This chain uses TRBV5-1 with TRBJ2-2; no clear D gene. Per germline, CDR1 SGHRS and CDR2 YFSETQ. This CDR3 region has 15 residues. Trimming removed 0 bases at V and 6 bases at J, with 12 bases between. The DNA for the CDR3 is TGCGCCAGCAGCTTGGATTCGGTGATAGCCGGGGAGCTGTTTTTT. Its translation is CASSLDSVIAGELFF.

The chain is built from TRBV19 and TRBJ2-1; D gene unclear. The germline V gene has CDR1 LNHDA and CDR2 SQIVND (reference sequence). This CDR3 has 12 amino acids. Trimming took off 6 bases at V and 0 bases at J, with 3 bases between the two ends. CDR3 nucleotide sequence: TGTGCCAGTAGCGGCTCCTACAATGAGCAGTTCTTC. Translated, it gives CASSGSYNEQFF.

This chain's CDR3 is CASSAGGETYEQYF. CDR3 DNA: TGTGCCAGCAGTGCGGGCGGGGAGACCTACGAGCAGTACTTC. This rearrangement joins TRBV6-1 to TRBJ2-7, with D perhaps matching TRBD2 (6 bases). The CDR3 runs to 14 residues. Germline V gene sequence: CDR1 MNHNS, CDR2 SASEGT. V was clipped by 4 bases and J by 2 bases, with 12 bases between them.

With respect to this clone: The junction differs from germline at one of its ends, possibly a read error. Distinct nucleotide sequences in the sample also encode this CDR3. CDR3 loop: CASSDSAEPTDTQYF. The CDR3 nucleotides are TGTGCCAGCAGTGACTCGGCCGAACCCACAGATACGCAGTACTTT. The V call is TRBV6-4, the J call TRBJ2-3; D remains unclear. This CDR3 has 15 residues. From germline, CDR1 is MRHNA and CDR2 SNTAGT.

CDR3: CASSQDFRGISEAFF. The DNA for the CDR3 is TGCGCCAGCAGCCAAGATTTCCGGGGGATATCTGAAGCTTTCTTT. The chain employs TRBV4-3 and TRBJ1-1; possibly TRBD1 for D (5 bases). The V gene lost 0 bases and the J gene lost 6 bases, with 14 bases spanning the gap. Germline assignment: CDR1 LGHNA and CDR2 YSLEER. The length of the CDR3 is 15 residues.

The V gene is TRBV19, the J gene TRBJ1-4; 10 bases align to TRBD1. After removal of 3 bases from V and 8 bases from J, the junction contained 6 bases not matched to a gene. The V gene's germline CDR1 is LNHDA and CDR2 SQIVND (reference sequence). The CDR3 is made up of 15 amino acids. This CDR3 is CASSMGGTGDEKLFF. The DNA for the CDR3 is TGTGCCAGTAGTATGGGAGGGACAGGGGACGAAAAACTGTTTTTT.

The chain couples TRBV19 to TRBJ2-3, with TRBD2 matching over 7 bases. V shed 0 bases and J 4 bases; nucleotides not matched to a gene: 4. CDR1 is LNHDA, CDR2 SQIVND, per germline (reference sequence). The CDR3 length is 15 residues. The CDR3 is CASSIEGRGPDTQYF. The CDR3 DNA follows: TGTGCCAGTAGTATAGAAGGGAGGGGACCAGATACGCAGTATTTT.

The chain carries TRBV19 and TRBJ1-1; D gene ambiguous. This CDR3 has 13 amino acids. V lost 3 bases and J lost 3, with 8 bases in between. Per the germline V gene, CDR1 is LNHDA and CDR2 is SQIVND (reference sequence). The CDR3 spells CASSMSVHTEAFF. The CDR3 nucleotides read TGTGCCAGTAGTATGAGCGTGCACACTGAAGCTTTCTTT. Together with reference TRBV19 and TRBJ1-1, the CDR3 gives the full variable domain: DGGITQSPKYLFRKEGQNVTLSCEQNLNHDAMYWYRQDPGQGLRLIYYSQIVNDFQKGDIAEGYSVSREKKESFPLTVTSAQKNPTAFYLCASSMSVHTEAFFGQGTRLTVV.

The chain employs TRBV2 and TRBJ2-5, with 7 bases fitting TRBD1. The last part of the DNA fits TRBJ2-7 better; the J call may be wrong. CDR1 SNHLY and CDR2 FYNNEI come from the germline V gene. The CDR3 consists of 17 residues. This CDR3 reads CASSEGGRGQITYEQYF. In DNA, the CDR3 is TGTGCCAGCAGTGAAGGAGGACGGGGACAGATAACCTACGAGCAGTACTTC.

This clone occurred a few times. The chain combines TRBV6-1 with TRBJ1-5; no reliable D call. Trimming left V 7 bases short and J 1 base short, with 8 bases between. Germline V CDR1 and CDR2: MNHNS, SASEGT. This CDR3 comprises 13 residues. This chain's CDR3 is CASNYGSNQPQHF. The CDR3 DNA follows: TGTGCCAGCAACTACGGAAGCAATCAGCCCCAGCATTTT.

V and J are TRBV6-4 and TRBJ1-2; D is unresolved. The CDR3 has 13 residues. From germline, CDR1 is MRHNA and CDR2 SNTAGT. V was clipped by 4 bases and J by 2 bases, with 8 bases between them. The CDR3 DNA follows: TGTGCCAGCAGTGTTTCCGGGAACTATGGCTACACCTTC. Its translation is CASSVSGNYGYTF.

The chain combines TRBV6-5 with TRBJ2-3; D is possibly TRBD1 (5 bases). Trimming removed 3 bases at V and 5 bases at J, with 12 bases between. In germline, CDR1 is MNHEY, CDR2 SVGAGI. The CDR3 covers 14 residues. The CDR3 bases are TGTGCCAGCAGTTATCCAACAGGTGTAGATACGCAGTATTTT. It codes for CASSYPTGVDTQYF.

The chain uses TRBV25-1 and TRBJ2-5; 13 positions agree with TRBD2. Germline V lookup: CDR1 MGHDK, CDR2 SYGVNS. CDR3 length: 15 amino acids. Trimming removed 7 bases from V and 5 bases from J; junction bases left unmatched: 7. The CDR3 sequence is CASTGTSGIGETQYF. In DNA form, the CDR3 reads TGTGCCAGCACTGGGACTAGCGGGATTGGGGAGACCCAGTACTTC.

This clone was recorded only once. This rearrangement joins TRBV19 to TRBJ1-3; D is unclear. The CDR3 is 15 residues long. CDR1 LNHDA and CDR2 SQIVND come from the germline V gene (reference sequence). V dropped 6 bases and J dropped 0 bases, with 12 bases sitting between them. The CDR3, as DNA: TGTGCCAGTAGACACCCAGTGCCCTCTGGAAACACCATATATTTT. It yields the protein CASRHPVPSGNTIYF.

The rearrangement joins TRBV18 to TRBJ1-1, with a possible D match to TRBD1 (6 bases). Trimming took 0 bases from V and 3 from J, leaving 14 bases between them. CDR1 and CDR2 (germline): KGHSH, LQKENI. There are 16 residues in the CDR3. In DNA form, the CDR3 reads TGTGCCAGCTCACCACCGGGAACAGGGCGGGACACTGAAGCTTTCTTT. It specifies CASSPPGTGRDTEAFF.

J is TRBJ2-5 and V is TRBV9; 7 bases line up with TRBD2. The V segment lost 4 bases and the J segment 5 bases; nucleotides outside the gene matches: 11. This CDR3 spans 15 amino acids. Germline CDR1 SGDLS, CDR2 YYNGEE. The DNA of the CDR3 is TGTGCCAGCAGCTCCCACCCGGGGGGTGCGGAGACCCAGTACTTC. Its translation: CASSSHPGGAETQYF.

The chain employs TRBV29-1 and TRBJ1-2; 7 bases are a match to TRBD1. CDR1 is SQVTM and CDR2 is ANQGSEA in the germline V gene. The CDR3 length is 14 residues. V lost 0 bases, J lost 6 bases, and 7 bases stayed unmatched. DNA for the CDR3: TGCAGCGTTGAAGACTCGGGACAGTTCCATGGCTACACCTTC. Translating it yields CSVEDSGQFHGYTF.

This chain uses TRBV27 with TRBJ2-7; possible D gene TRBD2, 6 bases. The germline V gene has CDR1 MNHEY and CDR2 SMNVEV (reference sequence). The CDR3 sequence is 14 residues long. V was cut by 3 bases and J by 3 bases, with 12 bases left in between. The CDR3 DNA is TGTGCCAGCAGTTTGGGGGGAGCCGGCTACGAGCAGTACTTC. Translated: CASSLGGAGYEQYF.